Listed below are T cell receptor beta chains from one sample, sequenced in a study of Ad26.COV2.S vaccination and SARS-CoV-2 variants. Some clones are missing from TCRdb's copy, which holds only in-frame ones; the method was immunoSEQ multiplex PCR. The data contain about 400,000 clones, roughly 90% of them singletons. The input for sequencing was peripheral blood, taken in a trial of Ad26.COV2.S vaccine versus placebo. These receptors were collected from a person between 18 and 65 years old who received the Ad26.COV2.S COVID-19 vaccine or a placebo. The conserved cysteine and the conserved F or W are not part of the CDR3 here.

>TRBJ1-2|TRBV19
ASSPNPVGGRR
>TRBJ1-5|TRBV2
ASSERDLGQPQH
>TRBJ2-2|TRBV24-1
ATRETRSTGGNTGELF
>TRBJ2-3|TRBV4-3
ASSQGAVRPDTQY
>TRBJ1-2|TRBV19
ASSSTTGTGNYGYT
>TRBJ2-2|TRBV4-3
ASSQDWGNTGELF
>TRBJ2-2|TRBV29-1
SVPSPSNTGELF
>TRBJ2-1|TRBV6-5
ASSPGTSGWDEQF
>TRBJ2-1|TRBV5-1
ASSLFFGQGESSYNEQF
>TRBJ2-1|TRBV19
ASSRVGSYNEQF
>TRBJ2-2|TRBV28
ASSLSWGGDTGELF
>TRBJ1-5|TRBV12-3/TRBV12-4
ASSQGQIWPQH
>TRBJ2-2|TRBV5-1
ASSLGSPIANTGELF
>TRBJ2-7|TRBV4-3
ASSQGRQGSSYEQY
>TRBJ2-7|TRBV19
ASSILPRAGGSYEQY
>TRBJ2-3|TRBV7-9
ASILGRGYDTDTQY